The entry below gives a single T cell receptor (beta chain) sequence along with its context. These data are taken from a study of control samples from healthy donors and cancer patients. Sequenced by immunoSEQ multiplex PCR; TCRdb stores in-frame clones only, minus some. The sample holds approximately 89,000 clones, roughly 84% seen once. V was pared by 0 bases and J by 9 bases, with 2 bases of the junction left unmatched. The CDR3 has 13 residues. The V gene's germline CDR1 is LGHNA and CDR2 YSLEER. This sequence joins TRBV4-3 and TRBJ2-1, with 7 bases matching TRBD2. The receptor was isolated from a woman aged 40 to 55 in good health. Sequenced sample: blood. CDR3 in amino acids: CASSQDWGGEQFF. CDR3 DNA sequence: TGCGCCAGCAGCCAAGATTGGGGGGGTGAGCAGTTCTTC.